This record covers a single T cell receptor beta chain. This entry belongs to a study of blood T cell repertoires in COVID-19. Overall study context: PBMCs, B-cell-depleted T cells, or T cells provided the cDNA or gDNA that made up the material.

The table came from immunoSEQ multiplex PCR; TCRdb's copy has only in-frame clones and leaves some out. Among some 150,000 clones listed, roughly 84% were seen once. This receptor was taken from a human donor with acute or convalescent COVID-19. The donor label of this sample is uncertain. Sequencing input: peripheral blood.

The CDR3 region is CAWSVDRPWGGYTF. DNA of the CDR3: TGTGCCTGGAGTGTAGACAGGCCCTGGGGGGGCTACACCTTC. V gene TRBV30 combines with J gene TRBJ1-2; D is possibly TRBD1 (6 bases). The V gene's germline CDR1 is GTSNPN and CDR2 SVGIG (reference sequence). The CDR3 is made up of 14 amino acids. Deletions cut 0 bases from V and 8 bases from J, with 16 bases between.